A single sample is the source of the 32 T cell receptor beta chains below, sequenced in a study of technical replicates of blood from a handful of donors. Clones were sequenced by immunoSEQ multiplex PCR, and TCRdb holds only the in-frame ones, with some missing. Of roughly 72,000 clones detected, about 94% appear once; the ten largest clones hold 0.3% to 0.45%. The sample was T cells isolated from PBMCs. Receptors originate from a human donor in good health.

The chain joins TRBV27 to TRBJ2-1; possible D gene TRBD1, 6 bases. The CDR3 length is 15 residues. Between the trimmed V and J ends, which lost 3 bases and 9 bases, there was a span of 18 bases. Germline V gene lookup returns CDR1 MNHEY and CDR2 SMNVEV (reference sequence). In nucleotides, the CDR3 is TGTGCCAGCAGTTTCATGGGTCCAGGGGTAAGTGAGCAGTTCTTC. It yields the protein CASSFMGPGVSEQFF.

The chain joins TRBV4-1 to TRBJ2-1; D perhaps matches TRBD2 (6 bases). Trimming cost V 1 base and J 6 bases, with 7 bases left between them. The CDR3 has 13 residues. Germline CDR1 MGHRA, CDR2 YSYEKL. CDR3 in amino acids: CASSQVAANEQFF. CDR3 DNA sequence: TGCGCCAGCAGCCAAGTAGCGGCCAATGAGCAGTTCTTC.

This sequence joins TRBV29-1 and TRBJ1-1; 7 bases are a match to TRBD1. The ends lost 4 bases at V and 2 bases at J; junction bases unmatched: 4. Per germline, CDR1 SQVTM and CDR2 ANQGSEA. CDR3 size: 13 residues. CDR3 sequence: CSVARGINTEAFF. CDR3 bases: TGCAGCGTTGCCAGGGGGATTAACACTGAAGCTTTCTTT.

The chain uses TRBV11-3 and TRBJ2-2; 8 nucleotides line up with TRBD1. J was trimmed by 5 bases and V by 5 bases; bases with no gene match: 4. Germline CDR1 is SGHNT and CDR2 is YENEEA. The CDR3 extends over 14 amino acids. The CDR3 nucleotides read TGTGCCAGCAGCCAGGACAGGGTTACCGGGGAGCTGTTTTTT. Residues: CASSQDRVTGELFF.

The chain joins TRBV2 to TRBJ2-7, with D possibly TRBD1 on 7 matching bases. There are 14 residues in the CDR3. Trimming removed 4 bases from V and 5 bases from J, with 15 bases in between. Looked up from germline, CDR1 is SNHLY and CDR2 is FYNNEI. CDR3 sequence: CASSVGRGRNEQYF. In DNA form, the CDR3 reads TGTGCCAGCAGTGTAGGCAGGGGGAGGAACGAGCAGTACTTC.

The rearrangement links TRBV28 to TRBJ2-7, with D possibly TRBD2 on 5 matching bases. The ends were cut back, 6 bases at V and 0 bases at J, with 18 bases in the middle. The germline V gene has CDR1 MDHEN and CDR2 SYDVKM. This CDR3 comprises 16 residues. CDR3 DNA sequence: TGTGCCAGCAGATCAGGAGACGACTATAGCTCCTACGAGCAGTACTTC. Translation: CASRSGDDYSSYEQYF.

V usage is TRBV28 and J usage is TRBJ1-3, with 7 bases fitting TRBD1. CDR3 length: 15 residues. After removal of 6 bases from V and 4 bases from J, the junction contained 9 bases not matched to a gene. Germline V gene lookup returns CDR1 MDHEN and CDR2 SYDVKM. In DNA form, the CDR3 reads TGTGCCAGCAGCTCAGACAGGGAGGACGGAAACACCATATATTTT. Its translation: CASSSDREDGNTIYF.

This clone appeared once. The chain couples TRBV7-3 to TRBJ1-1; tentative D call: TRBD1 (5 bases). CDR1 and CDR2 (germline): SGHTA, FQGTGA. The CDR3 consists of 15 residues. Trimming removed 2 bases at V and 1 base at J, with 11 bases between. CDR3 coding DNA: TGTGCCAGCAGCTTAGTCGGAGGGGCGAACACTGAAGCTTTCTTT. This codes for CASSLVGGANTEAFF.

The gene calls are TRBV27 and TRBJ2-1, with TRBD2 matching over 7 bases. Germline V gives CDR1 MNHEY, CDR2 SMNVEV (reference sequence). This CDR3 contains 14 residues. V trimming: 2 bases; J trimming: 4 bases; junction bases outside the gene matches: 2. CDR3 region: CASSLTSAYNEQFF. CDR3 DNA: TGTGCCAGCAGTTTAACTAGCGCTTACAATGAGCAGTTCTTC.

The chain couples TRBV6-1 to TRBJ2-1; the D is unclear. The CDR3 consists of 13 residues. The V end lost 7 bases, the J end lost 0 bases, and 7 bases lay between the germline ends. Germline V lookup: CDR1 MNHNS, CDR2 SASEGT. CDR3 nucleotide sequence: TGTGCCAGCACTGGCAGCTCCTACAATGAGCAGTTCTTC. It translates to CASTGSSYNEQFF.

The genes are TRBV15 and TRBJ1-2, with 10 bases matching TRBD1. Germline trimming cut 5 bases from V and 8 bases from J; bases unmatched to any gene: 8. CDR3 length: 14 amino acids. From germline, CDR1 is LNHNV and CDR2 YYDKDF (reference sequence). For the CDR3, the DNA is TGTGCCACCAGCCCCAGACAGGGGGCGCCGGGCTACACCTTC. Translated: CATSPRQGAPGYTF.

The chain couples TRBV11-2 to TRBJ1-5, with D perhaps matching TRBD1 (6 bases). The V end was cut by 4 bases, the J end by 6 bases, with 13 bases between. Germline CDR1 is SGHAT and CDR2 is FQNNGV. The CDR3 runs 14 residues. In DNA, the CDR3 is TGTGCCAGCAGCTCCCAGGGGTTGCGTCAGCCCCAGCATTTT. The encoded protein is CASSSQGLRQPQHF. Drawing the rest from reference TRBV11-2 and TRBJ1-5, the complete variable domain is EAGVAQSPRYKIIEKRQSVAFWCNPISGHATLYWYQQILGQGPKLLIQFQNNGVVDDSQLPKDRFSAERLKGVDSTLKIQPAKLEDSAVYLCASSSQGLRQPQHFGDGTRLSIL.

The chain employs TRBV6-4 and TRBJ2-1, with a possible D match to TRBD2 (6 bases). There are 11 residues in the CDR3. The V and J ends lost 6 bases and 8 bases respectively, with 8 bases between them. Germline V gives CDR1 MRHNA, CDR2 SNTAGT. CDR3 sequence reads: CASSTGDEQFF. The CDR3 bases are TGTGCCAGCAGCACGGGGGATGAGCAGTTCTTC.

This chain uses TRBV6-1 with TRBJ2-5, with D maybe TRBD2 (6 bases). With 4 bases removed from V and 1 base from J, the gap between germline ends came to 10 bases. Germline V gene sequence: CDR1 MNHNS, CDR2 SASEGT. The CDR3 has 14 amino acids. CDR3 in DNA: TGTGCCAGCAGTGGGGAGGTATCCCAAGAGACCCAGTACTTC. Amino acid sequence: CASSGEVSQETQYF.

The chain links TRBV28 to TRBJ1-4; D gene uncertain. Trimming took 7 bases from V and 1 from J, leaving 7 bases between them. Germline V gives CDR1 MDHEN, CDR2 SYDVKM. This CDR3 spans 13 amino acids. The CDR3 DNA follows: TGTGCCAGCAACGAGGGAACTAATGAAAAACTGTTTTTT. Translation: CASNEGTNEKLFF.

The rearrangement links TRBV4-1 to TRBJ1-1; 8 nucleotides line up with TRBD1. Germline CDR1 MGHRA, CDR2 YSYEKL. J gave up 0 bases and V 6 bases, and 9 bases lay outside the gene matches. The CDR3 has 16 amino acids. The CDR3 sequence: CASRPTGVGVNTEAFF. CDR3 sequence (DNA): TGCGCCAGCAGACCGACAGGGGTGGGGGTGAACACTGAAGCTTTCTTT.

This clone has a handful of counts. The V and J genes are TRBV11-3 and TRBJ2-2; D may be TRBD2 (5 bases). CDR1 is SGHNT, CDR2 YENEEA, per germline. The CDR3 consists of 15 residues. V lost 5 bases to trimming and J lost 4 bases, with 14 bases between them. This CDR3 reads CASSPLLEGTGELFF. In DNA form, the CDR3 reads TGTGCCAGCAGCCCGCTACTCGAGGGCACCGGGGAGCTGTTTTTT.

The chain carries TRBV4-1 and TRBJ2-5; 9 positions agree with TRBD2. The CDR3 extends over 13 amino acids. V shed 0 bases, J shed 7 bases, and the junction held 0 bases outside the gene matches. Germline CDR1 MGHRA, CDR2 YSYEKL. The CDR3 reads CASSQETSGTQYF. As DNA, the CDR3 is TGCGCCAGCAGCCAAGAGACTAGCGGGACCCAGTACTTC.

V gene TRBV7-8 combines with J gene TRBJ2-1, with TRBD2 matching over 9 bases. CDR1 and CDR2 (germline): SGHVS, FQNEAQ. V shed 7 bases and J 2 bases; nucleotides not matched to a gene: 3. CDR3 length: 14 amino acids. CDR3 coding DNA: TGTGCCAGCACGGCGGGAGGGACCTACAATGAGCAGTTCTTC. Translation gives CASTAGGTYNEQFF.

V usage is TRBV4-3 and J usage is TRBJ2-3, with a tentative D call TRBD2 (6 bases). V was cut by 6 bases and J by 3 bases, with 10 bases left in between. Per the germline V gene, CDR1 is LGHNA and CDR2 is YSLEER. The CDR3 runs 13 residues. This CDR3 is CASSPAGTDTQYF. CDR3 bases: TGCGCCAGCAGTCCTGCGGGGACAGATACGCAGTATTTT.

The chain links TRBV28 to TRBJ1-4; D remains unclear. The CDR3 consists of 18 residues. The V gene's germline CDR1 is MDHEN and CDR2 SYDVKM. V lost 4 bases to trimming and J lost 4 bases, with 22 bases between them. The CDR3 DNA reads as TGTGCCAGCAGTTCGCTCGGGAACATCCGTGGCCGTAATGAAAAACTGTTTTTT. Protein sequence: CASSSLGNIRGRNEKLFF. Complete variable domain (other parts from reference TRBV28 and TRBJ1-4): DVKVTQSSRYLVKRTGEKVFLECVQDMDHENMFWYRQDPGLGLRLIYFSYDVKMKEKGDIPEGYSVSREKKERFSLILESASTNQTSMYLCASSSLGNIRGRNEKLFFGSGTQLSVL.

The sample holds one count of this clone. CDR3 bases: TGCGCCAGCAGCCAAGCACCGGGGTTAAGCATTCAGTACTTC. Its protein is CASSQAPGLSIQYF. J is TRBJ2-4 and V is TRBV4-3, with D possibly matching TRBD2 (5 bases). Germline lookup yields CDR1 LGHNA and CDR2 YSLEER. This CDR3 spans 14 amino acids. The V end was cut by 1 base, the J end by 9 bases, with 13 bases between.

The V gene is TRBV7-9, the J gene TRBJ1-4; 10 bases fit TRBD1. The length of the CDR3 is 14 residues. From germline, CDR1 is SEHNR and CDR2 FQNEAQ (reference sequence). V lost 3 bases to trimming and J lost 5 bases; unmatched junction nucleotides: 0. The CDR3 coding sequence is TGTGCCAGCAGCTTGGGACAGGGGAATGAAAAACTGTTTTTT. This gives the protein CASSLGQGNEKLFF.

The J gene is TRBJ2-7, the V gene TRBV28, with TRBD2 as a possible D gene (5 bases). The germline CDR1 and CDR2 sequences are MDHEN and SYDVKM. The CDR3 has 12 amino acids. V was pared by 5 bases and J by 2 bases, with 7 bases between. The CDR3 here is CASSGRAYEQYF. CDR3 sequence (DNA): TGTGCCAGCAGTGGGCGGGCCTACGAGCAGTACTTC.

V gene TRBV27 combines with J gene TRBJ2-7; 7 bases map to TRBD2. The germline CDR1 and CDR2 sequences are MNHEY and SMNVEV (reference sequence). V lost 4 bases to trimming and J lost 4 bases; unmatched junction nucleotides: 7. The CDR3 has 14 residues. CDR3 DNA sequence: TGTGCCAGCAGTTGGGGGGGGGTGGTTTACGAGCAGTACTTC. Its translation: CASSWGGVVYEQYF.

The chain carries TRBV6-1 and TRBJ1-4; perhaps TRBD1 as D (6 bases). Trimming cost V 7 bases and J 3 bases, with 12 bases left between them. CDR3 length equals 14 residues. Germline CDR1 MNHNS, CDR2 SASEGT. CDR3 sequence reads: CASMPGQPNEKLFF. CDR3 bases: TGTGCCAGCATGCCGGGACAACCTAATGAAAAACTGTTTTTT.

The chain employs TRBV28 and TRBJ1-5; D gene uncertain. V was shortened by 11 bases and J by 0 bases, with 11 bases between the two germline ends. The germline gives CDR1 MDHEN, CDR2 SYDVKM. The CDR3 extends over 13 amino acids. The CDR3 loop reads CAGNINSNQPQHF. DNA of the CDR3: TGTGCCGGCAACATAAATAGCAATCAGCCCCAGCATTTT.

V and J are TRBV27 and TRBJ2-5; tentatively, D is TRBD2 (5 bases). The CDR3 is 14 residues long. Trimming shortened V by 8 bases and J by 4 bases, and 17 bases separated the two germline ends. The germline V gene encodes CDR1 MNHEY and CDR2 SMNVEV (reference sequence). The CDR3: CASSPPGLLETQYF. The CDR3 nucleotides are TGTGCCAGCTCTCCCCCGGGATTATTAGAGACCCAGTACTTC.

The genes are TRBV11-3 and TRBJ1-1; D not certain. This CDR3 spans 14 amino acids. Germline CDR1 SGHNT, CDR2 YENEEA. The V end was cut by 6 bases, the J end by 1 base, with 12 bases between. DNA of the CDR3: TGTGCCAGCAGACAACGGGGTGAGAACACTGAAGCTTTCTTT. This translates into CASRQRGENTEAFF.

This chain links TRBV11-2 with TRBJ2-3; 9 bases line up with TRBD2. J lost 2 bases, V lost 5 bases, and 11 bases had no gene match. CDR1 and CDR2 (germline): SGHAT, FQNNGV. This CDR3 has 17 residues. In DNA, the CDR3 is TGTGCCAGCAGCCCCGCACTAGCGGGCCCGCCCACAGATACGCAGTATTTT. It translates to CASSPALAGPPTDTQYF.

The gene calls are TRBV11-1 and TRBJ2-1; tentative D call: TRBD2 (6 bases). Germline V lookup: CDR1 SGHAT, CDR2 FQDESV (reference sequence). The V gene lost 6 bases and the J gene lost 10 bases, with 22 bases spanning the gap. This CDR3 has 15 residues. CDR3 nucleotide sequence: TGTGCCAGCAGTCATACCTTACTTGCCGGGAGAGAGCAGTTCTTC. This sequence encodes CASSHTLLAGREQFF.

CDR3 amino acids: CASSLEGGQFYEQYF. CDR3 bases: TGTGCCAGCAGCTTAGAAGGGGGTCAGTTCTACGAGCAGTACTTC. V is TRBV7-8 and J is TRBJ2-7; the D gene is possibly TRBD1 (6 bases). The V and J ends lost 1 base and 3 bases respectively, with 13 bases between them. The germline V gene has CDR1 SGHVS and CDR2 FQNEAQ. The CDR3 is 15 residues long.